This entry lists 3 T cell receptor beta chains sequenced from one sample in a study of cytomegalovirus exposure and HLA in healthy donors. Using immunoSEQ multiplex PCR, the repertoire was profiled, and TCRdb retains in-frame clones only, with some absent. Among a few hundred thousand clones, just over 85% were seen once, and the ten largest hold around 1%. Sequenced material: PBMCs. The receptors originated from a woman aged 18-30 years in good health and CMV-seronegative.

V usage is TRBV27 and J usage is TRBJ1-1; TRBD1 matches at 7 bases. Germline loops: CDR1 MNHEY, CDR2 SMNVEV (reference sequence). The CDR3 is made up of 15 amino acids. V was pared by 6 bases and J by 5 bases, with 12 bases of the junction left unmatched. CDR3 nucleotides: TGTGCCAGCAGCATCTGGAAGGGGGCAGGAACTGAAGCTTTCTTT. Translating gives CASSIWKGAGTEAFF.

The chain carries TRBV30 and TRBJ2-3, with TRBD2 as a possible D gene (6 bases). Germline CDR1 GTSNPN, CDR2 SVGIG (reference sequence). Between the trimmed V and J ends, which lost 8 bases and 2 bases, there was a span of 11 bases. The CDR3 is made up of 12 amino acids. The CDR3 coding sequence is TGTGCCGAGGGCGGGAACACAGATACGCAGTATTTT. Translated: CAEGGNTDTQYF.

This rearrangement joins TRBV7-6 to TRBJ1-5; D gene ambiguous. CDR1 is SGHVS and CDR2 is FNYEAQ in the germline V gene. V was shortened by 2 bases and J by 4 bases, with 9 bases between the two germline ends. The CDR3 sequence is 14 residues long. The CDR3 DNA reads as TGTGCCAGCAGCTTACCCGGTAGAAATCAGCCCCAGCATTTT. Translating it yields CASSLPGRNQPQHF.